This T cell receptor (beta chain) originates from a study of monozygotic twins with cystic fibrosis. Deletions cut 2 bases from V and 3 bases from J, with 9 bases between. The CDR3 is 13 amino acids. Only in-frame clones appear in the TCRdb table, and some are missing; sequencing was by immunoSEQ multiplex PCR. The repertoire holds about 35,000 clones, roughly 66% seen once, with around 0.8% in the top ten. Study-wide results and limits: Monozygotic CF twin pairs shared significantly more nucleotide-identical clonotypes than unrelated CF individuals did. Age, concordance and disease severity did not associate with shared CDR3 numbers.

For this clone: What it binds is unknown.

This sequence was found in a girl between 10 and 17 years old with cystic fibrosis. Sequenced: blood. The V gene is TRBV5-3, the J gene TRBJ2-7; no reliable D call. Being an ORF, TRBV5-3 has a function that is uncertain. The CDR3 DNA follows: TGTGCCAGAAGCTTAAGAACAGTCTACGAGCAGTACGTC. This encodes CARSLRTVYEQYV.